This T cell receptor beta chain was recovered during a study of T cell repertoires in aging, cancer and after chemotherapy. Study-wide results and caveats: No conclusions about immunological memory after chemotherapy can be drawn from the repertoire data.

This CDR3 region has 16 residues. Trimming shortened V by 5 bases and J by 8 bases, and 19 bases separated the two germline ends. Amplification of TCR beta used genomic DNA extracted from peripheral blood. Remarks on this clonotype: The antigen remains undetermined.

A mixed TRB-A/B primer pool amplified rearranged TRB by multiplex touch-down PCR. In TCRdb, the multiplex PCR reads were re-called with MiXCR into one record per CDR3 protein. The data hold roughly 15,000 distinct CDR3 sequences, with about 46% observed a single time. The chain joins TRBV12-3 or TRBV12-4 to TRBJ1-6; D is ambiguous. Sequencing input: blood. The receptor was derived from a human donor in good health. CDR3 nucleotides: TGTGCCAGCAGTCACACGTGGGGTCCTCTCGATTCACCCCTCCACTTT. Amino acid sequence: CASSHTWGPLDSPLHF.